The 18 T cell receptor beta chains presented below share a single source sample, sequenced in a study of cytomegalovirus exposure and HLA in healthy donors. Use of 60 Vbeta and 13 Jbeta primers characterized the PCR. Only in-frame clones appear in the TCRdb table, and some are missing; sequencing was by immunoSEQ multiplex PCR. Here the sample spans 200,000 or so clones, roughly 80% being singletons. The sequencing input was PBMCs. All receptors come from a woman aged 45-59 years in good health and CMV-seropositive.

The J gene is TRBJ2-3, the V gene TRBV11-3; 13 nucleotides match TRBD2. The CDR3 consists of 14 residues. The junction had 6 bases not matched to a gene; V was cut back by 11 bases and J by 4 bases. The V gene's germline CDR1 is SGHNT and CDR2 YENEEA. The CDR3: CAAELAGGADTQYF. In DNA form, the CDR3 reads TGTGCCGCCGAACTAGCGGGAGGGGCAGATACGCAGTATTTT.

J is TRBJ2-2 and V is TRBV7-9; TRBD1 matches at 8 bases. Germline V gene lookup returns CDR1 SEHNR and CDR2 FQNEAQ (reference sequence). The CDR3 extends over 14 amino acids. V lost 4 bases to trimming and J lost 5 bases; unmatched junction nucleotides: 3. The CDR3 reads CASSSRQGTGELFF. In DNA form, the CDR3 reads TGTGCCAGCAGCTCGCGACAGGGGACCGGGGAGCTGTTTTTT.

To note about this clone: Other DNA sequences of this sample code for an identical CDR3. The rearrangement joins TRBV5-1 to TRBJ1-1; possibly TRBD1 for D (6 bases). This CDR3 has 14 residues. CDR1 is SGHRS and CDR2 is YFSETQ in the germline V gene. V dropped 5 bases and J dropped 2 bases, with 13 bases sitting between them. The DNA for the CDR3 is TGCGCCAGCAGTTTTCAAGGGGGTAACACTGAAGCTTTCTTT. This gives the protein CASSFQGGNTEAFF.

This clone has just one count. The V gene is TRBV7-8, the J gene TRBJ2-7; 7 nucleotides align to TRBD1. J lost 1 base, V lost 5 bases, and 11 bases had no gene match. Germline-derived CDR1 and CDR2 are SGHVS and FQNEAQ. CDR3 size: 16 residues. Here the CDR3 reads CASSHTTGVGSYEQYF. CDR3 DNA sequence: TGTGCCAGCAGCCACACAACAGGGGTCGGATCCTACGAGCAGTACTTC.

V is TRBV6-5 and J is TRBJ1-1, with unresolved D. This CDR3 comprises 16 residues. CDR1 is MNHEY, CDR2 SVGAGI, per germline. Trimming removed 2 bases at V and 5 bases at J, with 18 bases between. CDR3 DNA sequence: TGTGCCAGCAGTTACGAAGCCTTCAACGCGAGGACTGAAGCTTTCTTT. It translates to CASSYEAFNARTEAFF.

The chain carries TRBV28 and TRBJ2-2, with D unclear. Looked up from germline, CDR1 is MDHEN and CDR2 is SYDVKM. The CDR3 loop spans 13 amino acids. The V end lost 2 bases, the J end lost 7 bases, and 8 bases lay between the germline ends. The CDR3 DNA reads as TGTGCCAGCAGTTTACGAGGCCACGGGGAGCTGTTTTTT. Its translation: CASSLRGHGELFF. Full variable domain (outside the CDR3, taken from reference TRBV28 and TRBJ2-2): DVKVTQSSRYLVKRTGEKVFLECVQDMDHENMFWYRQDPGLGLRLIYFSYDVKMKEKGDIPEGYSVSREKKERFSLILESASTNQTSMYLCASSLRGHGELFFGEGSRLTVL.

The rearrangement uses TRBV28 and TRBJ1-5, with D hard to call. The V end was cut by 7 bases, the J end by 3 bases, with 7 bases between. CDR3 size: 12 residues. CDR1 is MDHEN and CDR2 is SYDVKM in the germline V gene. The CDR3 DNA is TGTGCCAGCATGGGCCCCAATCAGCCCCAGCATTTT. It encodes CASMGPNQPQHF.

V and J are TRBV28 and TRBJ2-5, with D perhaps TRBD1 (5 bases). CDR3 size: 13 residues. Germline V lookup: CDR1 MDHEN, CDR2 SYDVKM. The V end was cut by 5 bases, the J end by 5 bases, with 12 bases between. The CDR3 region has the DNA TGTGCCAGCAGTAGTCAGGGCCCGGAGACCCAGTACTTC. It yields the protein CASSSQGPETQYF.

In this sample, this clone turned up a few times. V usage is TRBV7-9 and J usage is TRBJ1-2; 8 bases agree with TRBD1. The CDR3 consists of 13 residues. V shed 5 bases, J shed 8 bases, and the junction held 7 bases outside the gene matches. The germline CDR1 and CDR2 sequences are SEHNR and FQNEAQ (reference sequence). CDR3 loop: CASSPPGGRGYTF. CDR3 DNA sequence: TGTGCCAGCAGCCCTCCAGGGGGCAGGGGCTACACCTTC.

This clone was recorded a few times. The chain recombines TRBV9 with TRBJ2-1, with a tentative D call TRBD1 (5 bases). There are 16 residues in the CDR3. The V gene's germline CDR1 is SGDLS and CDR2 YYNGEE. Trimming took off 4 bases at V and 5 bases at J, with 19 bases between the two ends. The CDR3 is CASSSDTPSIDNEQFF. In DNA, the CDR3 is TGTGCCAGCAGCTCGGACACCCCTTCAATAGACAATGAGCAGTTCTTC.

This clone was picked up one time. The rearrangement links TRBV7-8 to TRBJ2-7; the D gene is possibly TRBD1 (6 bases). The V end lost 1 base, the J end lost 0 bases, and 7 bases lay between the germline ends. Germline-derived CDR1 and CDR2 are SGHVS and FQNEAQ. The CDR3 is made up of 14 amino acids. In nucleotides, the CDR3 is TGTGCCAGCAGCTTAGAGGACAGCTCCTACGAGCAGTACTTC. Amino acids: CASSLEDSSYEQYF.

The chain is built from TRBV5-1 and TRBJ2-6; unclear D gene. V lost 0 bases to trimming and J lost 0 bases, with 7 bases between them. This CDR3 spans 16 amino acids. The V gene's germline CDR1 is SGHRS and CDR2 YFSETQ. The CDR3, as DNA: TGCGCCAGCAGCTTGGTCCCGGGCTCTGGGGCCAACGTCCTGACTTTC. Protein: CASSLVPGSGANVLTF.

The chain couples TRBV10-3 to TRBJ2-1; TRBD2 is a possible D gene (6 bases). The CDR3 contains 13 residues. In germline, CDR1 is ENHRY, CDR2 SYGVKD. V shed 3 bases and J shed 7 bases, with 10 bases lying between them. The CDR3 region is CAISDPRGNEQFF. The DNA of the CDR3 is TGTGCCATCAGTGATCCCCGGGGGAATGAGCAGTTCTTC.

In nucleotides, the CDR3 is TGTGCCAGCAGTGAAGTGGGGGCTGGAAACATTCAGTACTTC. Amino acid sequence: CASSEVGAGNIQYF. The chain has TRBV6-1 and TRBJ2-4; TRBD1 might be the D (6 bases). This CDR3 is 14 amino acids long. CDR1 MNHNS and CDR2 SASEGT come from the germline V gene. V shed 1 base and J shed 6 bases, with 10 bases lying between them.

This clone appeared a few times. The sample contains more than one DNA sequence encoding this CDR3. The rearrangement joins TRBV6-5 to TRBJ2-7; D not certain. Trimming stripped 0 bases from V and 0 bases from J, with 3 bases between. The germline gives CDR1 MNHEY, CDR2 SVGAGI. The CDR3 contains 13 residues. For the CDR3, the DNA is TGTGCCAGCAGTTACTCTAGCTCCTACGAGCAGTACTTC. Amino acids: CASSYSSSYEQYF.

The table lists this clone with a few counts. The chain carries TRBV28 and TRBJ2-4; 8 positions agree with TRBD2. V trimming: 5 bases; J trimming: 6 bases; junction bases outside the gene matches: 9. The germline gives CDR1 MDHEN, CDR2 SYDVKM. The CDR3 loop spans 15 amino acids. Here the CDR3 DNA reads TGTGCCAGCAGTCGGGGGGGCGTGGGGGTAAACATTCAGTACTTC. It encodes CASSRGGVGVNIQYF.

This chain connects TRBV5-4 to TRBJ2-3, with 11 bases lining up with TRBD2. V lost 4 bases, J lost 0 bases, and 4 bases stayed unmatched. The CDR3 sequence is 16 residues long. Germline CDR1 is SGHNT and CDR2 is YYREEE (reference sequence). The CDR3 loop is CASSRRLAGSTDTQYF. The CDR3 DNA follows: TGTGCCAGCAGCCGGAGACTAGCGGGAAGCACAGATACGCAGTATTTT.

This clone occurred once. This rearrangement joins TRBV7-9 to TRBJ2-3, with 7 bases matching TRBD2. Losses at the gene ends were 5 bases for V and 2 bases for J; bases not matched to a gene: 10. Germline CDR1 is SEHNR and CDR2 is FQNEAQ (reference sequence). The CDR3 sequence is 16 residues long. The CDR3 DNA follows: TGTGCCAGCAGCCGCCTTCGGGGAGGGATCACAGATACGCAGTATTTT. This translates into CASSRLRGGITDTQYF. Supplemented by reference TRBV7-9 and TRBJ2-3, the full variable domain reads DTGVSQNPRHKITKRGQNVTFRCDPISEHNRLYWYRQTLGQGPEFLTYFQNEAQLEKSRLLSDRFSAERPKGSFSTLEIQRTEQGDSAMYLCASSRLRGGITDTQYFGPGTRLTVL.